This TCR beta chain was sequenced for a study of long-term antiretroviral therapy in people with HIV. Study-level points and caveats: Collection spanned 2004 to 2017; ART regimens may be less effective than current ones.

Remarks on this clone: Antigen: not known.

Running of the v3.0 immunoSEQ assay took place at survey level. Using immunoSEQ multiplex PCR, the repertoire was profiled, and TCRdb retains in-frame clones only, with some absent. The repertoire holds 20,000 or so clones, with roughly 84% as singletons. Germline V lookup: CDR1 SGHTA, CDR2 FQGNSA. CDR3 length: 15 residues. With V trimmed by 3 bases and J by 4 bases, 8 bases remained unmatched. This chain uses TRBV7-2 with TRBJ1-2, with 7 nucleotides matching TRBD1. The sequencing here drew on unsorted PBMCs, taken 1.9 years after starting antiretroviral therapy. This TCR derives from a woman aged 50 to 60 with HIV. CDR3 protein: CASSLFSGTAYGYTF. CDR3 sequence (DNA): TGTGCCAGCAGCTTGTTCTCCGGGACAGCCTATGGCTACACCTTC. The full variable domain, rest sourced from reference TRBV7-2 and TRBJ1-2, is GAGVSQSPSNKVTEKGKDVELRCDPISGHTALYWYRQSLGQGLEFLIYFQGNSAPDKSGLPSDRFSAERTGGSVSTLTIQRTQQEDSAVYLCASSLFSGTAYGYTFGSGTRLTVV.